The rows below give T cell receptor beta chains drawn from one sample of a study of cytomegalovirus exposure and HLA in healthy donors. Sequencing used immunoSEQ multiplex PCR; TCRdb keeps in-frame clones, though not all of them. The sample holds roughly 62,000 clones. Sequencing was performed on PBMCs. Receptors originate from a male donor in good health and CMV-seronegative. CDR3s include the opening cysteine and the closing phenylalanine or tryptophan. A D gene is named only where the DNA matches it firmly.

j_gene,v_gene,len,d_gene,CDR3nt,CDR3aa
TRBJ1-4,TRBV18,15,NA,TGTGCCAGCTCACCACAGGGAGATACTAATGAAAAACTGTTTTTT,CASSPQGDTNEKLFF
TRBJ2-7,TRBV5-1,13,TRBD2,TGCGCCAGCGGCGCTAGCGGGCCTCGGGAGCAGTACTTC,CASGASGPREQYF
TRBJ2-3,TRBV11-2,13,TRBD2,TGTGCCAGCAGCCTCGGGAGGACAGATACGCAGTATTTT,CASSLGRTDTQYF
TRBJ1-2,TRBV5-6,15,NA,TGTGCCAGCAGCTTGGAGGTCGCGGGGCTCTATGGCTACACCTTC,CASSLEVAGLYGYTF
TRBJ2-7,TRBV28,13,NA,TGTGCCAGCAGGGCACAGGGAAGCTACGAGCAGTACTTC,CASRAQGSYEQYF
TRBJ2-2,TRBV19,17,NA,TGTGCCAGTAGTATCCAAACCCTTCGGACACGCACCGGGGAGCTGTTTTTT,CASSIQTLRTRTGELFF
TRBJ1-5,TRBV19,14,NA,TGTGCCAGTAGTGCCGACAGTATTTTTCAGCCCCAGCATTTT,CASSADSIFQPQHF
TRBJ1-1,TRBV2,15,TRBD1,TGTGCCAGCAGACGACAGGGGCCGCTGAACACTGAAGCTTTCTTT,CASRRQGPLNTEAFF
TRBJ1-5,TRBV28,17,TRBD1,TGTGCCAGCAGTTTGGTACAGGGGGCTTCTAGCAATCAGCCCCAGCATTTT,CASSLVQGASSNQPQHF
TRBJ2-2,TRBV28,15,TRBD1,TGTGCCAGCAGTTTGGGGGACAGGGCAACCGGGGAGCTGTTTTTT,CASSLGDRATGELFF
TRBJ1-4,TRBV14,15,TRBD1,TGTGCCAGCAGCCAACGACAGGGTAATAATGAAAAACTGTTTTTT,CASSQRQGNNEKLFF
TRBJ2-7,TRBV11-2,15,NA,TGTGCCAGCAGCTTAGGAGCGCCCGGATCCTACGAGCAGTACTTC,CASSLGAPGSYEQYF
TRBJ1-1,TRBV9,13,TRBD1,TGTGCCAGCAGCACAGGGGGAGGGACTGAAGCTTTCTTT,CASSTGGGTEAFF
TRBJ2-1,TRBV7-2,12,NA,TGTGCCAGCAGCTTGATGGGAGATGAGCAGTTCTTC,CASSLMGDEQFF
TRBJ1-2,TRBV6-1,15,TRBD1,TGTGCCAGCAGTGAAACCCGGGACAGATTCTATGGCTACACCTTC,CASSETRDRFYGYTF
TRBJ1-1,TRBV29-1,12,NA,TGCAGCGGGAGGGCCCAGGACACTGAAGCTTTCTTT,CSGRAQDTEAFF
TRBJ2-7,TRBV5-5,16,NA,TGTGCCAGCACCTTTCGCTCGGGGGGACAGGTCTACGAGCAGTACTTC,CASTFRSGGQVYEQYF
TRBJ1-2,TRBV5-3,13,NA,TGTGCCAGAAGCTCGACACCCAACTATGGCTACACCTTC,CARSSTPNYGYTF
TRBJ1-3,TRBV28,14,NA,TGTGCCAGCAACTTCAGGGGTTGGGGAAACACCATATATTTT,CASNFRGWGNTIYF
TRBJ2-2,TRBV6-5,13,TRBD1,TGTGCCAGCAGTAAACAGGGGCCCGGGGAGCTGTTTTTT,CASSKQGPGELFF
TRBJ1-6,TRBV7-2,15,NA,TGTGCCAGCAGCTCCCCCGTTCAGGGAGGTTCACCCCTCCACTTT,CASSSPVQGGSPLHF
TRBJ1-2,TRBV13,16,TRBD1,TGTGCCAGCAGCACCCGGGGCAGGGGGCAATTGGAAGGCTACACCTTC,CASSTRGRGQLEGYTF
TRBJ2-3,TRBV12-5,17,TRBD2,TGTGCTAGTGGTTTGGCCCTGACTAGCGGGCTCGATTATACGCAGTATTTT,CASGLALTSGLDYTQYF
TRBJ1-4,TRBV5-1,15,NA,TGCGCCAGCAGCTTGAGGGGCGACGGTAATGAAAAACTGTTTTTT,CASSLRGDGNEKLFF
TRBJ1-2,TRBV6-5,15,NA,TGTGCCAGCAGTTATAAGAACAGTAAGCTCTATGGCTACACCTTC,CASSYKNSKLYGYTF
TRBJ1-2,TRBV7-9,14,NA,TGTGCCAGCATCGATAGTCTGGAGAACTATGGCTACACCTTC,CASIDSLENYGYTF
TRBJ2-7,TRBV28,11,NA,TGTGCCAGAAGTTCGCGGGGCGAGCAGTACTTC,CARSSRGEQYF
TRBJ2-3,TRBV29-1,13,TRBD2,TGCAGCGTTGAAGTAGCGGGAGGAGATACGCAGTATTTT,CSVEVAGGDTQYF
TRBJ2-1,TRBV4-1,14,NA,TGCGCCAGCAGCCATGAACTAGGCGACAATGAGCAGTTCTTC,CASSHELGDNEQFF
TRBJ2-7,TRBV18,14,TRBD1,TGTGCCAGCTCACCCCGGACAGGGGCCTACGAGCAGTACTTC,CASSPRTGAYEQYF
TRBJ1-5,TRBV5-1,15,TRBD1,TGCGCCAGCAGCTGGACAGGGGGTAGCAATCAGCCCCAGCATTTT,CASSWTGGSNQPQHF
TRBJ2-3,TRBV7-9,16,NA,TGTGCCAGCAGCCCGATGGAATCGCGGAGCACAGATACGCAGTATTTT,CASSPMESRSTDTQYF
TRBJ2-3,TRBV4-3,15,NA,TGCGCCAGCAGCCAAGATGTCTCACTTCTTGATACGCAGTATTTT,CASSQDVSLLDTQYF
TRBJ2-3,TRBV14,16,NA,TGTGCCAGCAGCCCCTGGGGGCGGGGGTTAGCCGATACGCAGTATTTT,CASSPWGRGLADTQYF
TRBJ1-4,TRBV4-2,12,NA,TGTGCCAGCAGCCAACAAAGCGAAAAACTGTTTTTT,CASSQQSEKLFF
TRBJ2-7,TRBV28,14,TRBD1,TGTGCCAGCAGTTCCGGGACAGGGGGTGACGAGCAGTACTTC,CASSSGTGGDEQYF
TRBJ1-2,TRBV27,12,TRBD1,TGTGCCAGCAGTCCTCCCAGGGGGCCCTACACCTTC,CASSPPRGPYTF
TRBJ1-2,TRBV28,17,TRBD1,TGTGCCAGCAGCTCTACCCCCGGGACAGGGGGCAGCTATGGCTACACCTTC,CASSSTPGTGGSYGYTF
TRBJ1-2,TRBV6-6,12,TRBD1,TGTGCCAGCAGTAAAGGGGGCGATGGCTACACCTTC,CASSKGGDGYTF
TRBJ1-1,TRBV29-1,14,NA,TGCAGCGTCCAGTCCCGGTCCGGGGGCACTGAAGCTTTCTTT,CSVQSRSGGTEAFF
TRBJ1-1,TRBV19,14,NA,TGTGCCAGTAGCCCCCAGTCCAGTGCTTATGAAGCTTTCTTT,CASSPQSSAYEAFF
TRBJ1-4,TRBV25-1,12,NA,TGTGCCAGCAGTGAATCCCGAGGAAAACTGTTTTTT,CASSESRGKLFF
TRBJ1-4,TRBV19,15,TRBD1,TGTGCCAGTAGTATGGTGACAGGGACTAATGAAAAACTGTTTTTT,CASSMVTGTNEKLFF
TRBJ2-5,TRBV7-2,17,TRBD1,TGTGCCAGCAGCCAGTACGACAGGGGGCGGGGGAAAGAGACCCAGTACTTC,CASSQYDRGRGKETQYF
TRBJ2-2,TRBV19,15,NA,TGTGCCAGTAGTATAGTCCACTCGGGGACCGGGGAGCTGTTTTTT,CASSIVHSGTGELFF
TRBJ1-2,TRBV20-1,11,NA,TGCAGTGCTAAAACGAGTCCTGTTTGGACCTTC,CSAKTSPVWTF
TRBJ1-4,TRBV18,15,TRBD1,TGTGCCAGCTCGCCTCAGCAGGGGGGAGATGAAAAACTGTTTTTT,CASSPQQGGDEKLFF
TRBJ2-7,TRBV28,15,TRBD2,TGTGCCAGCAGTCTCGGGACTAGCGGATCCTACGAGCAGTACTTC,CASSLGTSGSYEQYF